This T cell receptor beta chain was documented in a study of blood T cell repertoires in COVID-19. Study-wide context: The United States, Italy and Spain were the sources of the acute and convalescent COVID-19 samples.

Libraries were prepared by immunoSEQ multiplex PCR; TCRdb keeps only in-frame clonotypes and omits some of them. This table has about 210,000 clones, around 82% appearing once. CDR3 size: 14 residues. Trimming pared 8 bases from V and 2 bases from J, leaving 14 bases between. In germline, CDR1 is MNHEY, CDR2 SMNVEV (reference sequence). Sequenced input: peripheral blood. The TCR was taken from a woman aged 40 to 50 with acute or convalescent COVID-19. V and J are TRBV27 and TRBJ2-3, with D perhaps matching TRBD1 (5 bases). The CDR3 reads CASWTRVATDTQYF. The DNA of the CDR3 is TGTGCCAGCTGGACCAGGGTGGCCACAGATACGCAGTATTTT.